What follows are 24 T cell receptor beta chains derived from one specimen sequenced in a study of regulatory T cells in long-lasting Graves disease. With iRepertoire HTBI primers and Arm-PCR of CDR3 regions, TCR beta libraries were built. TCRdb called the multiplex PCR reads again in MiXCR, with one record for every CDR3 protein. This table has a few hundred thousand distinct CDR3 sequences, 16% appearing once. As for time point: newly diagnosed GD, antithyroid drugs for less than 3 months. RNA extracted from PBMCs served as the sequencing template. This sample also appeared in a second study, on T cells in Graves' hyperthyroidism and ophthalmopathy.

This specimen was peripheral blood mononuclear cells (PBMCs), taken at new diagnosis, from a patient treated with antithyroid drugs. The receptors derive from a woman aged 18-29 years with Graves disease.

The sample holds many counts of this clonotype. This chain connects TRBV29-1 to TRBJ2-3, with D tentatively TRBD2 (5 bases). The CDR3 covers 15 residues. Germline-derived CDR1 and CDR2 are SQVTM and ANQGSEA. The V gene lost 3 bases and the J gene lost 0 bases, with 13 bases spanning the gap. For the CDR3, the DNA is TGCAGCGTTGACGGCTTTGGCGGGAGCACAGATACGCAGTATTTT. Translation gives CSVDGFGGSTDTQYF.

This clonotype was observed at least ten times. The chain joins TRBV18 to TRBJ2-3; a weak D match, TRBD1 (6 bases). Looked up from germline, CDR1 is KGHSH and CDR2 is LQKENI. Trimming pared 4 bases from V and 5 bases from J, leaving 19 bases between. This CDR3 region has 16 residues. The CDR3 DNA sequence: TGTGCCAGCTCACTCCGTAGAGCAGGGGCGGGAGATACGCAGTATTTT. Its translation: CASSLRRAGAGDTQYF.

This clonotype was seen only a few times. V gene TRBV19 combines with J gene TRBJ2-7; 9 bases are a match to TRBD1. The germline V gene encodes CDR1 LNHDA and CDR2 SQIVND (reference sequence). The CDR3 runs 14 residues. V dropped 9 bases and J dropped 9; count of bases not matched to a gene: 15. The CDR3 protein is CASSHRDRAHRQYF. CDR3 coding DNA: TGTGCCAGCAGCCACCGGGACAGGGCTCATAGGCAGTACTTC. The complete variable domain, with remaining parts taken from reference TRBV19 and TRBJ2-7, reads DGGITQSPKYLFRKEGQNVTLSCEQNLNHDAMYWYRQDPGQGLRLIYYSQIVNDFQKGDIAEGYSVSREKKESFPLTVTSAQKNPTAFYLCASSHRDRAHRQYFGPGTRLTVT.

This rearrangement joins TRBV28 to TRBJ2-2; tentative D call: TRBD1 (6 bases). Germline assignment: CDR1 MDHEN and CDR2 SYDVKM. The CDR3 runs to 13 residues. Trimming took 6 bases from V and 5 from J, leaving 10 bases between them. In DNA, the CDR3 is TGTGCCAGCAGAGACAGGTGGACCGGGGAGCTGTTTTTT. This gives the protein CASRDRWTGELFF.

This clonotype was counted only a few times. This rearrangement joins TRBV24-1 to TRBJ2-5, with 10 nucleotides matching TRBD2. Germline V gives CDR1 KGHDR, CDR2 SFDVKD. The CDR3 consists of 16 residues. V gave up 0 bases and J gave up 4 bases; unmatched junction bases: 4. CDR3 coding DNA: TGTGCCACCAGTGATTTGACTAGCGGGGTAGGAGAGACCCAGTACTTC. Its protein is CATSDLTSGVGETQYF.

CDR3: CASSLLGTGKETQYF. In DNA, the CDR3 is TGTGCCAGCAGCTTACTCGGGACAGGCAAAGAGACCCAGTACTTC. V is TRBV7-9 and J is TRBJ2-5; 8 bases align to TRBD1. Germline V lookup: CDR1 SEHNR, CDR2 FQNEAQ (reference sequence). The ends lost 2 bases at V and 3 bases at J; junction bases unmatched: 5. The CDR3 has 15 amino acids.

This clonotype was seen only a few times. The gene calls are TRBV19 and TRBJ2-2, with D perhaps TRBD1 (6 bases). The CDR3 consists of 16 residues. Per germline, CDR1 LNHDA and CDR2 SQIVND (reference sequence). Deletions cut 10 bases from V and 1 base from J, with 19 bases between. The DNA for the CDR3 is TGTGCCACCCCAAAAACCCAGGGGTTGAACACCGGGGAGCTGTTTTTT. It is translated as CATPKTQGLNTGELFF. Using reference TRBV19 and TRBJ2-2 for the parts outside the CDR3, the full variable domain is DGGITQSPKYLFRKEGQNVTLSCEQNLNHDAMYWYRQDPGQGLRLIYYSQIVNDFQKGDIAEGYSVSREKKESFPLTVTSAQKNPTAFYLCATPKTQGLNTGELFFGEGSRLTVL.

The V gene is TRBV7-3, the J gene TRBJ2-5; 7 positions match TRBD1. Germline-derived CDR1 and CDR2 are SGHTA and FQGTGA. The CDR3 spans 14 residues. Trimming cost V 3 bases and J 7 bases; bases outside gene matches: 8. CDR3 DNA sequence: TGTGCCAGCAGCTTTACCGACAGGGCCGGGACCCAGTACTTC. Translated: CASSFTDRAGTQYF.

In this sample, this clonotype turned up many times. This sequence joins TRBV3-1 and TRBJ2-1; D remains unclear. Germline-derived CDR1 and CDR2 are LGHDT and YNNKEL (reference sequence). The germline V and J ends were trimmed by 1 base and 0 bases, with 7 bases remaining between them. The CDR3 contains 15 residues. CDR3 DNA: TGTGCCAGCAGCCAAGTTCCGAACTCCTACAATGAGCAGTTCTTC. Residues: CASSQVPNSYNEQFF.

This clonotype was seen repeatedly, ten times or more. The V call is TRBV6-1, the J call TRBJ2-4; no clear D gene. The CDR3 runs 14 residues. Between the trimmed V and J ends, which lost 5 bases and 9 bases, there was a span of 17 bases. Germline V gene sequence: CDR1 MNHNS, CDR2 SASEGT. This CDR3 reads CASSTGFGPSIQYF. The CDR3 DNA reads TGTGCCAGCAGTACTGGATTTGGTCCAAGCATTCAGTACTTC.

This clonotype was picked up many times. The rearrangement uses TRBV2 and TRBJ2-3; TRBD2 matches at 9 bases. V dropped 7 bases and J dropped 0; count of bases not matched to a gene: 8. The CDR3 has 16 residues. CDR1 and CDR2 from the germline V gene are SNHLY and FYNNEI. The CDR3 coding sequence is TGTGCCAGCATTAAAACTAGCGGGCCGAGCACAGATACGCAGTATTTT. This codes for CASIKTSGPSTDTQYF.

This clonotype has ten or more counts. The rearrangement joins TRBV19 to TRBJ2-7; 9 positions match TRBD1. CDR3 length: 15 residues. The junction had 8 bases not matched to a gene; V was cut back by 4 bases and J by 4 bases. CDR1 LNHDA and CDR2 SQIVND come from the germline V gene (reference sequence). CDR3 sequence reads: CASSTVQGARYEQYF. CDR3 sequence (DNA): TGTGCCAGTAGTACTGTACAGGGGGCGAGATACGAGCAGTACTTC.

Concerning this clonotype: A far larger clone is one base from this, pointing to a likely read error. The chain links TRBV7-8 to TRBJ2-5; 9 bases map to TRBD2. Germline lookup yields CDR1 SGHVS and CDR2 FQNEAQ. V lost 6 bases, J lost 5 bases, and 10 bases stayed unmatched. The CDR3 is made up of 15 amino acids. CDR3 protein: CASSMAGGPGETQYF. The CDR3 DNA sequence: TGTGCCAGCAGTATGGCGGGAGGGCCGGGGGAGACCCAGTACTTC.

This clonotype was recorded many times. The V gene is TRBV27, the J gene TRBJ2-4; TRBD1 matches 10 bases. In germline, CDR1 is MNHEY, CDR2 SMNVEV (reference sequence). The CDR3 loop spans 16 amino acids. V lost 4 bases, J lost 5 bases, and 8 bases stayed unmatched. CDR3 in amino acids: CASSYAGTGAENIQYF. CDR3 coding DNA: TGTGCCAGCAGTTACGCCGGGACAGGGGCGGAAAACATTCAGTACTTC.

In its sample, this clonotype was seen a few times. The gene calls are TRBV6-1 and TRBJ2-6; no clear D gene. The germline CDR1 and CDR2 sequences are MNHNS and SASEGT. The CDR3 is 17 amino acids. Trimming removed 7 bases from V and 0 bases from J, with 16 bases in between. The DNA for the CDR3 is TGTGCCAGCATGGTTGGGCAGTTTAACTCTGGGGCCAACGTCCTGACTTTC. This codes for CASMVGQFNSGANVLTF.

This clonotype was picked up many times. This chain connects TRBV12-3 or TRBV12-4 to TRBJ2-1, with D tentatively TRBD1 or TRBD2 (5 bases each). The CDR3 spans 19 residues. V dropped 4 bases and J dropped 1 base, with 23 bases sitting between them. The DNA of the CDR3 is TGTGCCAGCAGTTCGAATATCCGCCGGGACCTTAGGTCCTACAATGAGCAGTTCTTC. Protein product: CASSSNIRRDLRSYNEQFF.

The V and J genes are TRBV12-3 or TRBV12-4 and TRBJ2-6; D uncertain. The CDR3 extends over 15 amino acids. V lost 3 bases to trimming and J lost 0 bases, with 6 bases between them. DNA for the CDR3: TGTGCCAGCAGTTTTTGGGTCTCTGGGGCCAACGTCCTGACTTTC. The encoded protein is CASSFWVSGANVLTF.

This clonotype was picked up many times. The chain has TRBV20-1 and TRBJ1-6; TRBD1 aligns across 7 bases. V shed 1 base, J shed 9 bases, and the junction held 6 bases outside the gene matches. Germline loops: CDR1 DFQATT, CDR2 SNEGSKA (reference sequence). CDR3 length equals 14 residues. The CDR3 reads CSARAGQLTSPLHF. For the CDR3, the DNA is TGCAGTGCTAGAGCGGGACAGCTTACTTCACCCCTCCACTTT.

As regards this clonotype: Given a much more abundant clone one base away, this may be a read error. CDR3 loop: CASSLGTGGYNQPQHF. The DNA for the CDR3 is TGTGCCAGCAGTTTAGGGACAGGGGGGTACAATCAGCCCCAGCATTTT. The chain employs TRBV28 and TRBJ1-5; 11 nucleotides line up with TRBD1. The V gene end was trimmed by 2 bases and the J gene end by 3 bases; junction bases not matched to a gene: 3. The CDR3 sequence is 16 residues long. Per germline, CDR1 MDHEN and CDR2 SYDVKM.

This clonotype appeared many times. The J gene is TRBJ2-3, the V gene TRBV2; 10 nucleotides agree with TRBD2. Germline CDR1 and CDR2: SNHLY and FYNNEI. Losses at the gene ends were 8 bases for V and 2 bases for J; bases not matched to a gene: 7. CDR3 length equals 15 residues. The CDR3 region is CASSTGTSVTDTQYF. The CDR3, as DNA: TGTGCCAGCTCCACCGGGACTAGCGTCACAGATACGCAGTATTTT.

The chain links TRBV7-3 to TRBJ2-3, with TRBD1 matching 7 bases. Germline CDR1 SGHTA, CDR2 FQGTGA. CDR3 length equals 14 residues. The trim removed 5 bases at V and 5 bases at J, leaving 7 bases unmatched. CDR3 in DNA: TGTGCCAGCAGCCAGACAGGGTGGGGAGATACGCAGTATTTT. It codes for CASSQTGWGDTQYF.

This clonotype was counted a few times. The J gene is TRBJ1-1, the V gene TRBV2, with a possible D match to TRBD1 (5 bases). Germline-derived CDR1 and CDR2 are SNHLY and FYNNEI. V was pared by 6 bases and J by 7 bases, with 12 bases between. The CDR3 has 12 residues. The DNA of the CDR3 is TGTGCCAGCAGAGAGGACAAAGGTGAAGCTTTCTTT. Translated, it gives CASREDKGEAFF.

This clonotype was observed many times. The junction and the germline gene differ at one end; a read error may be behind it. In DNA form, the CDR3 reads TGTGCCAGCAGTTTAATCTTCGGACAGAATAAGTACTTC. Encoded protein: CASSLIFGQNKYF. The chain employs TRBV7-3 and TRBJ2-5; D is possibly TRBD1 (6 bases). Germline V gives CDR1 SGHTA, CDR2 FQGTGA. The CDR3 spans 13 residues.

This clonotype was counted a few times. The V call is TRBV29-1, the J call TRBJ1-2; D is undetermined. CDR1 is SQVTM, CDR2 ANQGSEA, per germline. The CDR3 is 12 amino acids. The ends were cut back, 6 bases at V and 7 bases at J, with 15 bases in the middle. The CDR3 sequence: CSVSINSGGYTF. The CDR3 coding sequence is TGCAGCGTCTCGATAAACAGTGGTGGCTACACCTTC.